The present entry profiles one TCR beta chain with its context. The repertoire was sequenced with immunoSEQ multiplex PCR; TCRdb's copy has only in-frame clones and lacks some. The data hold about 300,000 clones, with approximately 79% observed a single time. Partitioning of CD4+ cells yielded a CD45RA+ naive subset and a CD45RA-negative memory subset. The source of the sample is a study of shared clonotypes between healthy human individuals. Germline CDR1 reads KGHSH; CDR2 reads LQKENI. V was clipped by 5 bases and J by 1 base, with 14 bases between them. The CDR3 has 15 residues. The clonotype was recovered from a man aged 30 to 45 in good health. This chain joins TRBV18 and TRBJ1-1; tentatively, D is TRBD1 (6 bases). Sequencing was carried out using memory CD4+ T cells sorted from blood. As for subset: CD45RA-negative fraction. The DNA of the CDR3 is TGTGCCAGCTCATTTGGGGGGCAGGGGAACACTGAAGCTTTCTTT. Translated: CASSFGGQGNTEAFF.